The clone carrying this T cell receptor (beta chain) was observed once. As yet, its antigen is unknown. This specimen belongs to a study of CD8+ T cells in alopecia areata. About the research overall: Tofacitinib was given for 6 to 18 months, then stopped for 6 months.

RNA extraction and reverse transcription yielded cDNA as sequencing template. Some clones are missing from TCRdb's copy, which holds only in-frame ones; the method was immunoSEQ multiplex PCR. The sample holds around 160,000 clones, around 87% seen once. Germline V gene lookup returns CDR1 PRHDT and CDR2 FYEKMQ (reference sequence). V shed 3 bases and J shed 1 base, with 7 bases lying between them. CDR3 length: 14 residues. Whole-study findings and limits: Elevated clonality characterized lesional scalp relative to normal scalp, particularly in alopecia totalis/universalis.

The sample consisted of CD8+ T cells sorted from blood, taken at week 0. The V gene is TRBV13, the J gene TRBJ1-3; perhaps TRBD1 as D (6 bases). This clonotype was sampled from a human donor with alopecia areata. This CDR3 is CASSLTGSGNTIYF. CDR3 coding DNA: TGTGCCAGCAGCTTGACAGGATCTGGAAACACCATATATTTT.